This T cell receptor (beta chain) came from a study of cytomegalovirus exposure and HLA in healthy donors. The V and J ends lost 6 bases and 2 bases, in that order; junction bases with no gene match: 11. CDR1 LNHDA and CDR2 SQIVND come from the germline V gene (reference sequence). The CDR3 contains 16 residues. Details on this clone: The antigen remains undetermined.

Generated by immunoSEQ multiplex PCR, the TCRdb table keeps only in-frame clones and is missing some. In the table there are roughly 75,000 clones, about 94% of which are singletons. Regarding the study as a whole: The study found most TCR sequences rare, yet found some public TCRs in many donors.

The clonotype comes from a young man in good health and CMV-seropositive. Sequences were obtained from PBMCs. The J gene is TRBJ2-3, the V gene TRBV19, with 7 bases lining up with TRBD2. In nucleotides, the CDR3 is TGTGCCAGTAGCTCGGCGCTAGCGGTGGACACAGATACGCAGTATTTT. Its translation: CASSSALAVDTDTQYF.